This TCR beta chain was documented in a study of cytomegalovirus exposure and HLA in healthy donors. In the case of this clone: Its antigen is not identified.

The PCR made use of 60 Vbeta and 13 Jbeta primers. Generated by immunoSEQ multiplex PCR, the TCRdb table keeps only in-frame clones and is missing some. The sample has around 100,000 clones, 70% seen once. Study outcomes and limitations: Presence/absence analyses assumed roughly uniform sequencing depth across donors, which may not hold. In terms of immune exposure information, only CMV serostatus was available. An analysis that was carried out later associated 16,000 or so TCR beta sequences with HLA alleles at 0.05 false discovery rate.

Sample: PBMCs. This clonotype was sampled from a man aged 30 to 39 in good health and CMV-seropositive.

The CDR3 region has the DNA TGTGCCAGCAGTTTAAGGGCAGGGGGCGCAGGAGGCTACACCTTC. Amino acids: CASSLRAGGAGGYTF. This rearrangement joins TRBV28 to TRBJ1-2, with 8 nucleotides matching TRBD1. The CDR3 is made up of 15 amino acids. J gave up 8 bases and V 2 bases, and 10 bases lay outside the gene matches. Germline CDR1 is MDHEN and CDR2 is SYDVKM.